One sample yielded the 11 T cell receptor beta chains listed below, sequenced in a study of cytomegalovirus exposure and HLA in healthy donors. TCRdb keeps only in-frame clones here, not all; method: immunoSEQ multiplex PCR. Counted here are 100,000 to 150,000 clones, nearly 90% occurring once; the ten biggest clones make up 1.1%. The material sequenced was PBMCs. Receptors originate from a woman aged 18-30 years in good health and CMV-seronegative.

V usage is TRBV19 and J usage is TRBJ1-5, with 7 bases matching TRBD1. There are 15 residues in the CDR3. The germline CDR1 and CDR2 sequences are LNHDA and SQIVND (reference sequence). Trimming cost V 7 bases and J 5 bases; bases outside gene matches: 11. CDR3 residues: CASTTDRQGDQPQHF. CDR3 sequence (DNA): TGTGCCAGTACCACAGACCGACAGGGCGATCAGCCCCAGCATTTT.

The rearrangement uses TRBV30 and TRBJ1-5; perhaps TRBD1 as D (5 bases). Germline V CDR1 and CDR2: GTSNPN, SVGIG (reference sequence). The CDR3 spans 12 residues. The V end lost 1 base, the J end lost 7 bases, and 8 bases lay between the germline ends. CDR3 in DNA: TGTGCCTGGAGTGGAAGGGGACAGCCCCAGCATTTT. This codes for CAWSGRGQPQHF.

The chain recombines TRBV18 with TRBJ2-2, with D tentatively TRBD1 (5 bases). V was cut by 6 bases and J by 6 bases, with 17 bases left in between. The CDR3 sequence is 15 residues long. Looked up from germline, CDR1 is KGHSH and CDR2 is LQKENI. CDR3 loop: CASSPGLNEAGELFF. In DNA form, the CDR3 reads TGTGCCAGCTCTCCAGGGTTAAATGAGGCCGGGGAGCTGTTTTTT.

The CDR3 loop reads CASSWGLAGPNEQFF. The CDR3, as DNA: TGTGCCAGCAGTTGGGGACTAGCGGGACCCAATGAGCAGTTCTTC. The rearrangement links TRBV28 to TRBJ2-1; 13 nucleotides match TRBD2. In germline, CDR1 is MDHEN, CDR2 SYDVKM. V trimming: 4 bases; J trimming: 6 bases; junction bases outside the gene matches: 3. The CDR3 covers 15 residues.

The chain couples TRBV12-1 to TRBJ1-5; the D call of TRBD1 is as the table states it, not checked on the DNA. TRBV12-1 is an annotated pseudogene. The CDR3 runs to 15 residues. The chain's CDR3 is CASSQIGEEYQPQHF. CDR3 nucleotide sequence: TGTGCCAGCAGTCAAATAGGGGAAGAGTATCAGCCCCAGCATTTT.

The chain carries TRBV7-8 and TRBJ1-5, with TRBD1 identical over 11 bases. This CDR3 contains 16 residues. The J segment lost 6 bases and the V segment lost 5 bases, leaving 9 bases of the junction unmatched. Germline V gene data show CDR1 as SGHVS and CDR2 as FQNEAQ. CDR3 residues: CASSPKDRGLTQPQHF. The CDR3 region has the DNA TGTGCCAGCAGCCCAAAGGACAGGGGGCTTACTCAGCCCCAGCATTTT. The complete variable domain, with remaining parts taken from reference TRBV7-8 and TRBJ1-5, reads GAGVSQSPRYKVAKRGQDVALRCDPISGHVSLFWYQQALGQGPEFLTYFQNEAQLDKSGLPSDRFFAERPEGSVSTLKIQRTQQEDSAVYLCASSPKDRGLTQPQHFGDGTRLSIL.

The rearrangement links TRBV28 to TRBJ1-1; D is ambiguous. Germline V CDR1 and CDR2: MDHEN, SYDVKM. The CDR3 length is 12 residues. V dropped 7 bases and J dropped 3 bases, with 9 bases sitting between them. CDR3 coding DNA: TGTGCCAGCACCCACAGTTACACTGAAGCTTTCTTT. As protein: CASTHSYTEAFF.

This chain connects TRBV7-2 to TRBJ1-1; TRBD1 might be the D (6 bases). Germline V gene sequence: CDR1 SGHTA, CDR2 FQGNSA. Trimming pared 5 bases from V and 3 bases from J, leaving 13 bases between. The CDR3 spans 14 residues. The DNA for the CDR3 is TGTGCCAGCAGCCTACAGGGAAAGTACACTGAAGCTTTCTTT. It is translated as CASSLQGKYTEAFF.

The rearrangement links TRBV19 to TRBJ2-1, with TRBD2 identical over 7 bases. CDR3 size: 14 residues. Germline V gene sequence: CDR1 LNHDA, CDR2 SQIVND (reference sequence). V was clipped by 1 base and J by 9 bases; unmatched bases: 6. The CDR3 region has the DNA TGTGCCAGTAGTATAGGCGGCGGGAGCTTTGAGCAGTTCTTC. It yields the protein CASSIGGGSFEQFF.

The sample holds a few counts of this clone. The V and J genes are TRBV4-1 and TRBJ2-1; 11 nucleotides align to TRBD2. Looked up from germline, CDR1 is MGHRA and CDR2 is YSYEKL. The CDR3 consists of 15 residues. The V segment lost 2 bases and the J segment 11 bases; nucleotides outside the gene matches: 8. The CDR3 DNA is TGCGCCAGCAGCCAAACCGGGACTAGCGGTGAGCAGCAGTTCTTC. It encodes CASSQTGTSGEQQFF.

This CDR3 reads CASRSGDRPTNEQFF. The CDR3 DNA reads as TGCGCCAGCAGGTCTGGAGACCGGCCCACCAATGAGCAGTTCTTC. This chain links TRBV5-1 with TRBJ2-1; D remains ambiguous. The ends were cut back, 5 bases at V and 6 bases at J, with 18 bases in the middle. The CDR3 consists of 15 residues. From germline, CDR1 is SGHRS and CDR2 YFSETQ.